These 6 T cell receptor beta chains share one sample of origin, sequenced in a study of T cells in Graves' hyperthyroidism and ophthalmopathy. Amplification of TCR beta CDR3 regions used RNA as the template. First-round RT-PCR targeting the TCR CDR3 was performed with the HTBI primer set. Each CDR3 protein is one row after TCRdb ran MiXCR on the multiplex PCR reads. The sample lists around 540,000 distinct CDR3 sequences, approximately 16% occurring once. The specimen sequenced was blood. These receptors were taken from a woman aged 25 to 39 with Graves' ophthalmopathy.

This chain links TRBV20-1 with TRBJ2-3; TRBD2 matches at 12 bases. Germline V lookup: CDR1 DFQATT, CDR2 SNEGSKA (reference sequence). Unmatched junction bases numbered 12, after V lost 7 bases and J lost 1 base. The CDR3 is 17 residues long. CDR3 sequence (DNA): TGCAGTGTTACGTTGGTAGCTAGCGGGAGGGGCACAGATACGCAGTATTTT. This encodes CSVTLVASGRGTDTQYF.

This clonotype was observed a handful of times. The J gene is TRBJ1-3, the V gene TRBV5-1; the match to TRBD1 covers 7 bases. Germline-derived CDR1 and CDR2 are SGHRS and YFSETQ. The length of the CDR3 is 14 residues. Trimming cost V 4 bases and J 7 bases; bases outside gene matches: 8. The CDR3 reads CASSPRDSGNTIYF. The DNA of the CDR3 is TGCGCCAGCAGCCCCCGGGACAGTGGGAACACCATATATTTT.

The chain links TRBV15 to TRBJ2-5; D ambiguous. V was pared by 1 base and J by 7 bases, with 7 bases between. Germline CDR1 is LNHNV and CDR2 is YYDKDF (reference sequence). The CDR3 runs 12 residues. CDR3 region: CATSRALGTQYF. CDR3 nucleotide sequence: TGTGCCACCAGCAGAGCCCTGGGGACCCAGTACTTC.

This clonotype was recorded many times. The chain couples TRBV30 to TRBJ2-7, with TRBD1 as a possible D gene (5 bases). Trimming pared 0 bases from V and 2 bases from J, leaving 8 bases between. Germline loops: CDR1 GTSNPN, CDR2 SVGIG (reference sequence). This CDR3 region has 13 residues. The CDR3 sequence is CAWSVGAAYEQYF. As DNA, the CDR3 is TGTGCCTGGAGTGTAGGGGCGGCCTACGAGCAGTACTTC. Full variable domain (outside the CDR3, taken from reference TRBV30 and TRBJ2-7): SQTIHQWPATLVQPVGSPLSLECTVEGTSNPNLYWYRQAAGRGLQLLFYSVGIGQISSEVPQNLSASRPQDRQFILSSKKLLLSDSGFYLCAWSVGAAYEQYFGPGTRLTVT.

This clonotype was seen repeatedly, ten times or more. The chain has TRBV30 and TRBJ1-1; no firm D call. The V and J ends lost 2 bases and 0 bases respectively, with 7 bases between them. This CDR3 contains 13 residues. Germline-derived CDR1 and CDR2 are GTSNPN and SVGIG (reference sequence). CDR3 sequence reads: CAWSLTLNTEAFF. The DNA of the CDR3 is TGTGCCTGGAGTTTAACACTGAACACTGAAGCTTTCTTT. Based on the CDR3 plus reference TRBV30 and TRBJ1-1, the full variable domain is SQTIHQWPATLVQPVGSPLSLECTVEGTSNPNLYWYRQAAGRGLQLLFYSVGIGQISSEVPQNLSASRPQDRQFILSSKKLLLSDSGFYLCAWSLTLNTEAFFGQGTRLTVV.

This clonotype was counted between two and nine times. The CDR3 sequence is CASSLGLAGSLSRETQYF. As DNA, the CDR3 is TGTGCCAGCAGCTTAGGTCTAGCGGGATCCCTAAGTCGGGAGACCCAGTACTTC. The J gene is TRBJ2-5, the V gene TRBV7-9; 9 bases map to TRBD2. The V gene end was trimmed by 1 base and the J gene end by 5 bases; junction bases not matched to a gene: 14. The CDR3 contains 18 residues. CDR1 and CDR2 (germline): SEHNR, FQNEAQ (reference sequence).